This TCR beta chain was recovered during a study of shared clonotypes between healthy human individuals. The wider study: A donor's plate count was three for CD4 naive and three for CD4 memory; CD8 naive had two and CD8 memory one.

After removal of 4 bases from V and 0 bases from J, the junction contained 12 bases not matched to a gene. Germline values: CDR1 SGHAT, CDR2 FQNNGV. The CDR3 totals 19 residues. The deep-level immunoSEQ assay was used. TCRdb's table, derived via immunoSEQ multiplex PCR, lists solely in-frame clones and lacks some. The repertoire holds roughly 2.2 million clones, with 93% as singletons. Source material: naive CD4+ T cells from PBMCs. Subset denoted: CD45RA+ positively selected. This receptor was obtained from a man between 18 and 35 years old in good health. Some clones in this sample may be carry-over from other donors' samples. The chain recombines TRBV11-2 with TRBJ2-1, with 10 positions matching TRBD1. The CDR3 loop reads CASSSPETGGPSSYNEQFF. The CDR3 DNA follows: TGTGCCAGCAGCTCCCCCGAGACAGGGGGCCCCAGCTCCTACAATGAGCAGTTCTTC.